The clone carrying this T cell receptor (gamma chain) was seen a few times. Antigen unknown. This CDR3 is also generated by other DNA sequences in the sample. Purity of the sorted Vdelta1+ thymocytes ranged from 98% to 99.6%. The sample is drawn from a study of Vδ1+ human thymocytes. CDR1 and CDR2 (germline): VINAFY, YDVSNSKD. Unmatched junction bases numbered 6, after V lost 0 bases and J lost 7 bases. The CDR3 loop spans 13 amino acids. The template was reverse-transcribed extracted RNA. The CDR3 regions were amplified by multiplex PCR from V-gene primers to a constant-region primer. TCRdb reanalyzed the multiplex PCR reads using CATT. The data contain more than 25,000 gamma-chain clones, around 18% of them singletons. General study points: Highly polyclonal TRG and TRD repertoires with Gaussian CDR3 length distributions appeared in thymus.

The TCR comes from a boy younger than two who had congenital heart surgery. V and J are TRGV5 and TRGJ1 or TRGJ2. Material: Vdelta1+ gamma-delta thymocytes from the thymus. Subset noted: FACS-sorted CD3+ TCRalphabeta- TCRVdelta1+ TCRVdelta2- thymocytes. CDR3 in amino acids: CATWDRPDYKKLF. The CDR3 DNA is TGTGCCACCTGGGACAGGCCGGACTATAAGAAACTCTTT.